This T cell receptor (beta chain) is from a study of cytomegalovirus exposure and HLA in healthy donors. Background on the study: The 120 validation repertoires matched the roughly 700 first-cohort repertoires in platform, a later analysis reported.

Findings and limits, study-wide: Later, an analysis found that TCR clusters from the first cohort tended to co-occur in the roughly 120 validation repertoires. Most TCR sequences proved rare, with some public TCRs found in many donors.

For this clone: Its antigen remains unknown.

Generated by immunoSEQ multiplex PCR, the TCRdb table keeps only in-frame clones and is missing some. Found here are 100,000 or so clones, about 85% of them singletons; the top ten hold 20% to 25%. Sequenced material: PBMCs. The receptor was isolated from a man aged 18 to 30 in good health and CMV-seropositive.

The CDR3 DNA is TGTGCCAGCAGCCCCCGAACCTCCTATGGCTATGGCTACACCTTC. It yields the protein CASSPRTSYGYGYTF. This sequence joins TRBV7-8 and TRBJ1-2; D is unclear. V was trimmed by 5 bases and J by 4 bases, leaving 17 bases between them. The germline CDR1 and CDR2 sequences are SGHVS and FQNEAQ. This CDR3 contains 15 residues.